This T cell receptor (beta chain) was recorded in a study of blood T cell repertoires in COVID-19. The CDR3 has 19 amino acids. TCRdb's table, derived via immunoSEQ multiplex PCR, lists solely in-frame clones and lacks some. The sample has around 120,000 clones; more than 65% are singletons. The clonotype was recovered from a human donor in a cohort sampled during active COVID-19. The sample comprised peripheral blood. The V and J genes are TRBV1 and TRBJ1-5; the D call in the table, TRBD1, was not verified against the DNA. TRBV1 is a listed pseudogene. CDR3 loop: CTSSQESPQPGHILQPQHF. The CDR3 bases are TGCACCAGCAGCCAAGAAAGCCCTCAACCGGGACATATCCTTCAGCCCCAGCATTTT.